Listed here are 27 T cell receptor beta chains from one sample, sequenced in a study of OX40 agonist ivuxolimab in advanced cancers. Profiling relied on immunoSEQ multiplex PCR, and the TCRdb table lists in-frame clones only, not all of them. The sample shows about 89,000 clones, roughly 91% of them seen only once. Specimen: CD4+ or CD8+ T cells sorted from blood, collected in a trial of the OX40 agonist ivuxolimab. The receptors originated from an adult with an advanced solid tumor such as melanoma, head and neck, liver or kidney cancer.

In this sample, this clone turned up once. The chain links TRBV18 to TRBJ2-7; D remains unclear. V lost 6 bases to trimming and J lost 7 bases, with 10 bases between them. Germline CDR1 KGHSH, CDR2 LQKENI. The CDR3 is made up of 11 amino acids. CDR3 region: CASSPKEEQYF. Written as DNA, the CDR3 is TGTGCCAGCTCCCCCAAGGAGGAGCAGTACTTC.

V usage is TRBV30 and J usage is TRBJ1-3; D unclear. Trimming shortened V by 1 base and J by 0 bases, and 16 bases separated the two germline ends. There are 17 residues in the CDR3. The germline V gene has CDR1 GTSNPN and CDR2 SVGIG (reference sequence). CDR3 residues: CAWSGPHRSRSGNTIYF. The CDR3, as DNA: TGTGCCTGGAGTGGCCCTCACAGATCGCGCTCTGGAAACACCATATATTTT.

V and J are TRBV7-2 and TRBJ2-7, with D possibly matching TRBD2 (6 bases). The germline V gene encodes CDR1 SGHTA and CDR2 FQGNSA. CDR3 length equals 14 residues. V gave up 1 base and J gave up 4 bases, with 11 bases separating them. CDR3 loop: CASSLVGGGYEQYF. The CDR3 region has the DNA TGTGCCAGCAGCTTAGTGGGGGGAGGATACGAGCAGTACTTC.

The rearrangement joins TRBV15 to TRBJ2-7; TRBD2 might be the D (7 bases). Germline CDR1 reads LNHNV; CDR2 reads YYDKDF (reference sequence). Trimming took off 0 bases at V and 5 bases at J, with 11 bases between the two ends. This CDR3 is built from 14 residues. The CDR3: CATSRDGGPDEQYF. The CDR3, as DNA: TGTGCCACCAGCAGAGACGGGGGGCCAGACGAGCAGTACTTC. Full variable domain (rest looked up from reference TRBV15 and TRBJ2-7): DAMVIQNPRYQVTQFGKPVTLSCSQTLNHNVMYWYQQKSSQAPKLLFHYYDKDFNNEADTPDNFQSRRPNTSFCFLDIRSPGLGDTAMYLCATSRDGGPDEQYFGPGTRLTVT.

The rearrangement joins TRBV30 to TRBJ1-2; D possibly corresponds to TRBD1 (5 bases). The V gene lost 0 bases and the J gene lost 0 bases, with 14 bases spanning the gap. Germline CDR1 and CDR2: GTSNPN and SVGIG (reference sequence). This CDR3 is 16 amino acids long. In nucleotides, the CDR3 is TGTGCCTGGAGTGTGGGCAGGGTGTTCGCTAACTATGGCTACACCTTC. Encoded protein: CAWSVGRVFANYGYTF.

This chain links TRBV6-1 with TRBJ2-3; maybe TRBD2 (5 bases). Germline V gives CDR1 MNHNS, CDR2 SASEGT. The V end was cut by 7 bases, the J end by 4 bases, with 12 bases between. The CDR3 has 13 amino acids. CDR3 in DNA: TGTGCCAGCAAGTCGGGGTCCCCAGATACGCAGTATTTT. Translating it yields CASKSGSPDTQYF.

This clone was counted once. The chain recombines TRBV6-1 with TRBJ2-7; either TRBD1 or TRBD2 may supply D (6 bases each). The germline V and J ends were trimmed by 2 bases and 6 bases, with 14 bases remaining between them. The germline V gene has CDR1 MNHNS and CDR2 SASEGT. This CDR3 has 14 residues. CDR3 loop: CASSENRGHFEQYF. DNA of the CDR3: TGTGCCAGCAGTGAAAACCGGGGGCACTTCGAGCAGTACTTC.

The chain uses TRBV5-1 and TRBJ2-3; D is uncertain. V lost 4 bases to trimming and J lost 0 bases, with 12 bases between them. Germline CDR1 and CDR2: SGHRS and YFSETQ. This CDR3 comprises 15 residues. CDR3 protein: CASSLRPDSTDTQYF. The CDR3 DNA reads as TGCGCCAGCAGCCTGCGGCCCGATAGCACAGATACGCAGTATTTT.

This clone has only one observation. The CDR3 sequence is CASSEQAGGRETQYF. CDR3 bases: TGTGCCAGCAGTGAACAAGCGGGGGGACGGGAGACCCAGTACTTC. V is TRBV2 and J is TRBJ2-5; 9 bases line up with TRBD2. CDR3 length equals 15 residues. Per the germline V gene, CDR1 is SNHLY and CDR2 is FYNNEI. V was clipped by 2 bases and J by 5 bases; unmatched bases: 6.

There are a few counts of this clone. The rearrangement joins TRBV2 to TRBJ1-5; D is perhaps TRBD1 (5 bases). Trimming stripped 3 bases from V and 6 bases from J, with 12 bases between. CDR3 length: 14 residues. Germline V gene sequence: CDR1 SNHLY, CDR2 FYNNEI. The CDR3 DNA sequence: TGTGCCAGCAGTGAGGGGGGTTTTGGTCAGCCCCAGCATTTT. Translated, it gives CASSEGGFGQPQHF.

The table lists this clone with a count of one. The chain is built from TRBV7-9 and TRBJ1-5, with D unresolved. The CDR3 spans 16 residues. In germline, CDR1 is SEHNR, CDR2 FQNEAQ (reference sequence). With 6 bases removed from V and 3 bases from J, the gap between germline ends came to 18 bases. DNA of the CDR3: TGTGCCAGCAGTCACTCAGCCGGACTGCCCAATCAGCCCCAGCATTTT. It yields the protein CASSHSAGLPNQPQHF.

This clone was found once. The chain combines TRBV6-5 with TRBJ2-1; a weak D match, TRBD1 (5 bases). V was clipped by 6 bases and J by 8 bases, with 14 bases between them. This CDR3 is 13 amino acids long. The germline V gene has CDR1 MNHEY and CDR2 SVGAGI. In DNA form, the CDR3 reads TGTGCCAGCAGGTTTCAGGGCGGCGATGAGCAGTTCTTC. It translates to CASRFQGGDEQFF.

This clone was counted a few times. The gene calls are TRBV5-1 and TRBJ2-7, with 9 bases identical to TRBD2. The CDR3 runs 16 residues. J lost 3 bases, V lost 2 bases, and 9 bases had no gene match. Germline CDR1 SGHRS, CDR2 YFSETQ. The CDR3 DNA sequence: TGCGCCAGCAGCTTACAAGGGGCTAGCGGGGTCTACGAGCAGTACTTC. Translation: CASSLQGASGVYEQYF.

This chain uses TRBV7-9 with TRBJ2-1; D uncertain. Trimming removed 0 bases from V and 8 bases from J, with 2 bases in between. The germline V gene encodes CDR1 SEHNR and CDR2 FQNEAQ (reference sequence). The CDR3 sequence is 11 residues long. CDR3 bases: TGTGCCAGCAGCTTAGCGTATGAGCAGTTCTTC. This encodes CASSLAYEQFF. Using reference TRBV7-9 and TRBJ2-1 for the parts outside the CDR3, the full variable domain is DTGVSQNPRHKITKRGQNVTFRCDPISEHNRLYWYRQTLGQGPEFLTYFQNEAQLEKSRLLSDRFSAERPKGSFSTLEIQRTEQGDSAMYLCASSLAYEQFFGPGTRLTVL.

J is TRBJ1-4 and V is TRBV4-3; 8 nucleotides line up with TRBD1. This CDR3 contains 16 residues. The trim removed 0 bases at V and 8 bases at J, leaving 8 bases unmatched. Per germline, CDR1 LGHNA and CDR2 YSLEER. CDR3: CASSQDPQGAGEKLFF. The CDR3 nucleotides read TGCGCCAGCAGCCAAGACCCTCAGGGGGCAGGGGAAAAACTGTTTTTT.

This chain joins TRBV9 and TRBJ2-5; possible D gene TRBD1, 6 bases. Germline V gene lookup returns CDR1 SGDLS and CDR2 YYNGEE. V was clipped by 1 base and J by 3 bases, with 22 bases between them. The CDR3 totals 18 residues. CDR3 DNA: TGTGCCAGCAGCGTAAGGCTCTCCGCAGCAGGGGCGGAAGAGACCCAGTACTTC. Translation gives CASSVRLSAAGAEETQYF.

The chain carries TRBV10-3 and TRBJ2-3; D remains unclear. Trimming shortened V by 1 base and J by 0 bases, and 11 bases separated the two germline ends. This CDR3 has 16 residues. Germline-derived CDR1 and CDR2 are ENHRY and SYGVKD. The CDR3: CAISEWGGASTDTQYF. The CDR3 DNA reads as TGTGCCATCAGTGAGTGGGGTGGAGCTAGCACAGATACGCAGTATTTT.

V and J are TRBV29-1 and TRBJ2-1, with 9 bases identical to TRBD2. CDR1 SQVTM and CDR2 ANQGSEA come from the germline V gene. Unmatched junction bases numbered 15, after V lost 5 bases and J lost 10 bases. There are 15 residues in the CDR3. The CDR3 loop reads CSVFDSGGSSVEQFF. CDR3 in DNA: TGCAGCGTTTTTGACAGCGGGGGGTCCTCGGTAGAGCAGTTCTTC.

The chain uses TRBV9 and TRBJ2-1, with 7 bases identical to TRBD2. V shed 4 bases and J 1 base; nucleotides not matched to a gene: 8. This CDR3 is 16 amino acids long. Germline V CDR1 and CDR2: SGDLS, YYNGEE. Written as DNA, the CDR3 is TGTGCCAGCAGCCAATCGCCAGCGGGGTCCTACAATGAGCAGTTCTTC. It yields the protein CASSQSPAGSYNEQFF.

The CDR3 nucleotides are TGTGCCAGCAGCCAACTAGGGTCTAACTATGGCTACACCTTC. Protein sequence: CASSQLGSNYGYTF. The gene calls are TRBV4-2 and TRBJ1-2; D is uncertain. Deletions cut 2 bases from V and 0 bases from J, with 7 bases between. From germline, CDR1 is LGHNA and CDR2 YNFKEQ. The CDR3 extends over 14 amino acids.

V usage is TRBV7-2 and J usage is TRBJ2-5; TRBD2 is a possible D gene (6 bases). Deletions cut 3 bases from V and 4 bases from J, with 9 bases between. The length of the CDR3 is 13 residues. Germline assignment: CDR1 SGHTA and CDR2 FQGNSA. CDR3 loop: CASSFMGGETQYF. DNA for the CDR3: TGTGCCAGCAGCTTTATGGGGGGAGAGACCCAGTACTTC.

This chain uses TRBV19 with TRBJ2-7, with 8 bases fitting TRBD1. The CDR3 covers 13 residues. The V segment lost 4 bases and the J segment 5 bases; nucleotides outside the gene matches: 4. Germline lookup yields CDR1 LNHDA and CDR2 SQIVND (reference sequence). CDR3 DNA: TGTGCCAGTAGTAAACACAGGGGGAACGAGCAGTACTTC. Amino acids: CASSKHRGNEQYF.

This chain joins TRBV18 and TRBJ2-7; TRBD1 aligns across 12 bases. Per germline, CDR1 KGHSH and CDR2 LQKENI. V dropped 3 bases and J dropped 6; count of bases not matched to a gene: 6. This CDR3 has 15 amino acids. CDR3 in DNA: TGTGCCAGCTCACCTAGGGGACAGGGGGCTTCCGAGCAGTACTTC. Protein: CASSPRGQGASEQYF.

The V and J genes are TRBV9 and TRBJ2-5; the match to TRBD2 covers 7 bases. Germline CDR1 and CDR2: SGDLS and YYNGEE. Trimming removed 7 bases from V and 5 bases from J; junction bases left unmatched: 11. The CDR3 runs 14 residues. CDR3 nucleotides: TGTGCCAGCTCAGCGGGGACGGCTTCGGAGACCCAGTACTTC. Its protein is CASSAGTASETQYF.

This clone was recorded once. This chain links TRBV7-2 with TRBJ2-3; 7 nucleotides agree with TRBD2. Trimming cost V 3 bases and J 10 bases; bases outside gene matches: 1. CDR3 size: 11 residues. Germline CDR1 SGHTA, CDR2 FQGNSA. The CDR3: CASSLGLPQYF. The CDR3 DNA sequence: TGTGCCAGCAGCTTGGGACTACCGCAGTATTTT.

The chain joins TRBV7-2 to TRBJ1-5; D may be TRBD1 (5 bases). Germline CDR1 reads SGHTA; CDR2 reads FQGNSA. The CDR3 runs to 14 residues. V lost 4 bases and J 5 bases, leaving 12 bases between the germline ends. The DNA of the CDR3 is TGTGCCAGCAGCTCGTCGACAGTCTATCAGCCCCAGCATTTT. Translating gives CASSSSTVYQPQHF. Complete variable domain (other parts from reference TRBV7-2 and TRBJ1-5): GAGVSQSPSNKVTEKGKDVELRCDPISGHTALYWYRQSLGQGLEFLIYFQGNSAPDKSGLPSDRFSAERTGGSVSTLTIQRTQQEDSAVYLCASSSSTVYQPQHFGDGTRLSIL.

The count of this clone is one. This chain joins TRBV29-1 and TRBJ2-3, with D possibly matching TRBD1 (6 bases). This CDR3 spans 12 amino acids. CDR1 and CDR2 (germline): SQVTM, ANQGSEA. The CDR3 loop is CSGIQGSDTQYF. Here the CDR3 DNA reads TGCAGTGGCATACAGGGATCGGATACGCAGTATTTT.